This T cell receptor beta chain is from a study of T-cell memory formation after mild COVID-19. One entry per CDR3 protein, called by TCRdb with MiXCR from the 5' RACE reads. The repertoire includes approximately 260,000 distinct CDR3 sequences, roughly 18% of them detected once, and about 23% sits in the top ten. Specimen: PBMCs or a T cell subset sorted from them (not recorded which). This sequence originates from a man in his late teens or twenties who had mild COVID-19 (a few samples of this study predate the infection). Cell type and time point are not known.

CDR3 nucleotides: TGTGCCAGCAGTAAAACTTCCAGGCTGGAAGACTACACCTTC. It yields the protein CASSKTSRLEDYTF. This sequence joins TRBV6-5 and TRBJ1-2; unclear D gene. Trimming removed 5 bases at V and 10 bases at J, with 20 bases between. Germline lookup yields CDR1 MNHEY and CDR2 SVGAGI. The CDR3 consists of 14 residues.